This TCR beta chain was captured by sequencing in a study of T cell responses to AZD1222 COVID-19 vaccine. Study-wide findings and caveats: Spike-specific TCR breadth and depth grew following two AZD1222 doses. Spike-wide coverage was observed for vaccine-associated CD4 TCRs, with dominant responses at 160-218 and 743-854. The study identified only five or six AZD1222 recipients as seropositive at baseline.

Between the trimmed V and J ends, which lost 2 bases and 3 bases, there was a span of 19 bases. Germline V gene lookup returns CDR1 GTSNPN and CDR2 SVGIG (reference sequence). The CDR3 is 16 residues long. Here immunoSEQ multiplex PCR was the method, and the copy in TCRdb shows in-frame clones only, minus some. Among more than 85,000 clones listed, approximately 85% were seen once. Regarding this clone: Its cognate antigen is unknown.

This sample comprised peripheral blood, obtained on day 0 of MenACWY control vaccination. The V gene is TRBV30, the J gene TRBJ1-1; D not certain. This TCR was sampled from an adult in good health. In nucleotides, the CDR3 is TGTGCCTGGAGTTTGCCAGGACGCCCAGGCGACACTGAAGCTTTCTTT. Translating it yields CAWSLPGRPGDTEAFF.